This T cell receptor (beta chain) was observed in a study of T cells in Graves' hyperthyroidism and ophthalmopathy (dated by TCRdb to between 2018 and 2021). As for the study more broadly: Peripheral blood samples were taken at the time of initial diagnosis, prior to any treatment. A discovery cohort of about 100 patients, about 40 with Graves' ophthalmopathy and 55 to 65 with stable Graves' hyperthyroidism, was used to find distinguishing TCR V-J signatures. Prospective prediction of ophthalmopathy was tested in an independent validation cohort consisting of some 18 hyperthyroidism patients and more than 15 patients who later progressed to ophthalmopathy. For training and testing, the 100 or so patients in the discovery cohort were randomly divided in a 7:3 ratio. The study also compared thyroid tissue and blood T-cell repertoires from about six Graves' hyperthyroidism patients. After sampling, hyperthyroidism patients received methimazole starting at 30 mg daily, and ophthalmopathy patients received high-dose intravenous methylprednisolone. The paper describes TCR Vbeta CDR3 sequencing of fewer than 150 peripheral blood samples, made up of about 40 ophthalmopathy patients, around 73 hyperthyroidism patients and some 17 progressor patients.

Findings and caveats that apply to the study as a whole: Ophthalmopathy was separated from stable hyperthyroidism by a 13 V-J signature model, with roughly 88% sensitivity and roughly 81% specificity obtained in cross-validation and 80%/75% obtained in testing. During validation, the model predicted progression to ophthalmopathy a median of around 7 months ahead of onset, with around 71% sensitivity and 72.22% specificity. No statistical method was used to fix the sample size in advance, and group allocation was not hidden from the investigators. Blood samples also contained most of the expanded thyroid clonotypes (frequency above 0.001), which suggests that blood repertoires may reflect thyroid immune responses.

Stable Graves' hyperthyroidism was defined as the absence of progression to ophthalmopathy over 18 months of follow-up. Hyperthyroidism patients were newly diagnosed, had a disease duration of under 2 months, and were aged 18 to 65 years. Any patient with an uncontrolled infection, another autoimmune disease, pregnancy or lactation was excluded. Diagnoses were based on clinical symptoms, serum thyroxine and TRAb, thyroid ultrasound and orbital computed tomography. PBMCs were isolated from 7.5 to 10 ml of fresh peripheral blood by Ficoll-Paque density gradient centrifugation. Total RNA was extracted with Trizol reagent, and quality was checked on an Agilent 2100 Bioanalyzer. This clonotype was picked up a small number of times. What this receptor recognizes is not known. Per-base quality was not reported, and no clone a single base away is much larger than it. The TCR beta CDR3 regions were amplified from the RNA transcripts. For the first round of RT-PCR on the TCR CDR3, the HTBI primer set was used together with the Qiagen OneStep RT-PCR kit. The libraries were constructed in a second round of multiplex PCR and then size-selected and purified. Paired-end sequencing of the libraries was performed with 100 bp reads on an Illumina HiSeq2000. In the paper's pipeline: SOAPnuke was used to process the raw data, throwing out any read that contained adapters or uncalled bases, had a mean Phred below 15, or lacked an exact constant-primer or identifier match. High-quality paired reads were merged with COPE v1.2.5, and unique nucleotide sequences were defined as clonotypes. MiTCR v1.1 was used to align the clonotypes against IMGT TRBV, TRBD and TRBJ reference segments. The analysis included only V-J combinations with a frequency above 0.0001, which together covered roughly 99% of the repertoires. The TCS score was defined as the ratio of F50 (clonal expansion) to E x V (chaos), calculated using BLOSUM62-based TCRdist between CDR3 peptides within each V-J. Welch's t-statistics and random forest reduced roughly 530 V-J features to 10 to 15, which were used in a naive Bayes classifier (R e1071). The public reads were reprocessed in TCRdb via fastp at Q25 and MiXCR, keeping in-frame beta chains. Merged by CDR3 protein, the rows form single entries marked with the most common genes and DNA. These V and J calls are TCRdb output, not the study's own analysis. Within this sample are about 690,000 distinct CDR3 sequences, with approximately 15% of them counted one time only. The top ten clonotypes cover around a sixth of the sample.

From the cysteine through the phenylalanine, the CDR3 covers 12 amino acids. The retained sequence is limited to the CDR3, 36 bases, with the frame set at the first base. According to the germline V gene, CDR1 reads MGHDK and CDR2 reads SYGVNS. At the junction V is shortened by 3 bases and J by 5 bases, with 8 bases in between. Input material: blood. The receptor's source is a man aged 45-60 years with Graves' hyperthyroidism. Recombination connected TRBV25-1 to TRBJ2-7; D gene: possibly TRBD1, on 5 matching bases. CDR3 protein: CASSEQGNEQYF. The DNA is TGTGCCAGCAGTGAGCAGGGAAACGAGCAGTACTTC.